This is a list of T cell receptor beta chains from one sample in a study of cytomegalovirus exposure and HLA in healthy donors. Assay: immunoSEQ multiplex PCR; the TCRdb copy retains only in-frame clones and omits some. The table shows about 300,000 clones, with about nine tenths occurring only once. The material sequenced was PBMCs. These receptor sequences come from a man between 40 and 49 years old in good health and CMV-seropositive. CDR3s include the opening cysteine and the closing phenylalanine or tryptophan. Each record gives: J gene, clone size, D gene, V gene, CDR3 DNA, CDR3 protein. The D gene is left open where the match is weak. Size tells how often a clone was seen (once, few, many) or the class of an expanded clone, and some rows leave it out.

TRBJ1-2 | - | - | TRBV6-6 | TGTGCCAGCAGTTACTCGGAGACCGGGATGCTGGGTGGCTACACCTTC | CASSYSETGMLGGYTF
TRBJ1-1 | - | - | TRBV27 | TGTGCCAGCATCCGCGGGGCTGAAGCTTTCTTT | CASIRGAEAFF
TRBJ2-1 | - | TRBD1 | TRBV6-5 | TGTGCCAGCAGTTCAGACAGGGGGCCTAATAATGAGCAGTTCTTC | CASSSDRGPNNEQFF
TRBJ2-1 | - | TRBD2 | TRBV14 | TGTGCCAGCAGCCAAGGAGGGGCGGGAGGCAATGAGCAGTTCTTC | CASSQGGAGGNEQFF
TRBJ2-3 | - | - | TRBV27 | TGTGCCAGCAGTACTTCCACGTATACGCAGTATTTT | CASSTSTYTQYF
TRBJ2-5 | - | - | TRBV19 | TGTGCCGCCGGCGGTTTCGAGACCCAGTACTTC | CAAGGFETQYF
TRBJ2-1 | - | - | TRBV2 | TGTGCCAGCACTTCCGGCAGGGGCTACAATGAGCAGTTCTTC | CASTSGRGYNEQFF
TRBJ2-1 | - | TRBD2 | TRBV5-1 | TGCGCCAGCAGCTTGGCGGGACTAGCGGTCTACAATGAGCAGTTCTTC | CASSLAGLAVYNEQFF
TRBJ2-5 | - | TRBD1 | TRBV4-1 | TGCGCCAGCAGCCGGGCCGGGACAGGGTCACGGGAGACCCAGTACTTC | CASSRAGTGSRETQYF
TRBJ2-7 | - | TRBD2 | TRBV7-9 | TGTTCCAGCAGCCAAGCGTACGGGACTAGGGGCGAGCAGTACTTC | CSSSQAYGTRGEQYF
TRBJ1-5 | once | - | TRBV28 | TGTGCCAGCAGTTTAGGGTCGGGACAGCCCCAGCATTTT | CASSLGSGQPQHF
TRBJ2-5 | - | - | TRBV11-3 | TGTGCCAGCAGCTTAGGGAGCTGGAGTCAGGAGACCCAGTACTTC | CASSLGSWSQETQYF
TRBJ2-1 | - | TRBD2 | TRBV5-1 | TGCGCCAGCAGCTCCAGCGGGAGGACGGACAATGAGCAGTTCTTC | CASSSSGRTDNEQFF
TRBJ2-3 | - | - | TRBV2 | TGTGCCAGCAGTGCGACCAGGCCCCTTCTTCCCGAGACAGATACGCAGTATTTT | CASSATRPLLPETDTQYF
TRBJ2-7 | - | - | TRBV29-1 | TGCAGCGCCAAGGCGCAGGGTCGAGGCTCCTACGAGCAGTACTTC | CSAKAQGRGSYEQYF
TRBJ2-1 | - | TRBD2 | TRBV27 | TGTGCCAGCAGTCGATACGGACTAGCGGGGAAATACAATGAGCGGCAGTTCTTC | CASSRYGLAGKYNERQFF
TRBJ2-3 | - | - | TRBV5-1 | TGCGCCAGCAGCGGCTTGGGGCAGGGTTCAGATACGCAGTATTTT | CASSGLGQGSDTQYF
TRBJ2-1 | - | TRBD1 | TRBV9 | TGTGCCAGCAGCGTCACCGGACAGGAGTTCAATGAGCAGTTCTTC | CASSVTGQEFNEQFF
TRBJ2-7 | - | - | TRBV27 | TGTGCCAGCAGTTTGCAGGGAACCACGGGCGAGCAGTACTTC | CASSLQGTTGEQYF
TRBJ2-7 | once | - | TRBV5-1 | TGCGCCAGCAGCTTGGCGGGCTCCTACGAGCAGTACTTC | CASSLAGSYEQYF
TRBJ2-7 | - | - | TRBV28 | TGTGCCAGCAGTTTTCTAGCGTCCTACGAGCAGTACTTC | CASSFLASYEQYF
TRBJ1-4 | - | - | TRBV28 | TGTGCCAGCAGTTTATCGGGGTTATCTAATGAAAAACTGTTTTTT | CASSLSGLSNEKLFF
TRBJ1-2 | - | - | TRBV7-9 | TGTGCCAGCAGCGTCGACAGCTATGGCTACACCTTC | CASSVDSYGYTF
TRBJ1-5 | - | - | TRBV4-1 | TGCGCCAGCAGCCAAGATGTCCTAGTGTATCAGCCCCAGCATTTT | CASSQDVLVYQPQHF
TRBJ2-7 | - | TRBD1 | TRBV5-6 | TGTGCCAGCAGCTTCGGGGACAGGGTGTACGAGCAGTACTTC | CASSFGDRVYEQYF
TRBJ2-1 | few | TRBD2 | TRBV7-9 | TGTGCCAGCAGCTTAGCGGGAGGGCCGGGGGATGAGCAGTTCTTC | CASSLAGGPGDEQFF
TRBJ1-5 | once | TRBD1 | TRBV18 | TGTGCCAGCTCACCATGGACAGGGCAGGATCAGCCCCAGCATTTT | CASSPWTGQDQPQHF
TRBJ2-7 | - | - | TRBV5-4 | TGTGCCAGCAGCTTGGGATCGGGGGAGCAGTACTTC | CASSLGSGEQYF
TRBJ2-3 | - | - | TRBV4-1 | TGCGCCAGCAGCCAAGATGCGGCCTCTAGCACAGATACGCAGTATTTT | CASSQDAASSTDTQYF
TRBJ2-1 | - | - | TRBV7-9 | TGTGCCAGCAGCCCCCCCTGGCAAAACAATGAGCAGTTCTTC | CASSPPWQNNEQFF
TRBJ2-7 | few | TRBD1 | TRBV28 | TGTGCCAGCAGTTCGACAGGGGGAATATACGAGCAGTACTTC | CASSSTGGIYEQYF
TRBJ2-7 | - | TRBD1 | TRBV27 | TGTGCCAGCAGTGGATGGGGACAGCCCTTATCCTACGAGCAGTACTTC | CASSGWGQPLSYEQYF
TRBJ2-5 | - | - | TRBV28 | TGTGCCAGCAGAATCACAGGGTTGGGCGAGACCCAGTACTTC | CASRITGLGETQYF
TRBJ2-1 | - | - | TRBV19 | TGTGCCACCGGGGATAACTCCTACAATGAGCAGTTCTTC | CATGDNSYNEQFF
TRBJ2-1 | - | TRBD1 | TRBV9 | TGTGCCAGCAGCGTCGGGGACAGTGATTACAATGAGCAGTTCTTC | CASSVGDSDYNEQFF
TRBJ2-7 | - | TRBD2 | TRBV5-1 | TGCGCCAGCAGCCTAGGACTAGCGGGAACCGTCTCCTACGAGCAGTACTTC | CASSLGLAGTVSYEQYF
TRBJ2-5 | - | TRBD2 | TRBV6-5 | TGTGCCAGCAGCTCCCTAGCGGCCCAAGAGACCCAGTACTTC | CASSSLAAQETQYF
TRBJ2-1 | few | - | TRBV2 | TGTGCCAGCATGCTACAGGAGAGCTCCTACAATGAGCAGTTCTTC | CASMLQESSYNEQFF
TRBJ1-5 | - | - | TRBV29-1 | TGCAGCGTTGAAGGGGGGGACGGGGGGCCCCAGCATTTT | CSVEGGDGGPQHF
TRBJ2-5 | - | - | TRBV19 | TGTGCCAGTAGTACGACTACTCAAGAGACCCAGTACTTC | CASSTTTQETQYF
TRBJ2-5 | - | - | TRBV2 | TGTGCCAGCAGTGAAATCGGCGAGCGGCCGGGGGTACAAGAGACCCAGTACTTC | CASSEIGERPGVQETQYF
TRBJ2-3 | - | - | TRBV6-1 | TGTGCCAGCAGTGAAGGGGCCCTACCCCCCACAGATACGCAGTATTTT | CASSEGALPPTDTQYF
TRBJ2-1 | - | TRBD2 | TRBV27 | TGTGCCAGCAGTATGTATCTAGCGGGAGGCGACGATGAGCAGTTCTTC | CASSMYLAGGDDEQFF
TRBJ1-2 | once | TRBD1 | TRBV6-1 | TGTGCCAGCAGTAGAGGGACAGGGGATAACTATGGCTACACCTTC | CASSRGTGDNYGYTF
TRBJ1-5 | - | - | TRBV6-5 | TGTGCCAGCAGTGAAGCCAGGGTACAGCATTTT | CASSEARVQHF
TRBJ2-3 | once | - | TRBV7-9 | TGTGCCAGCAGCTTAGCTACGACCGCGGGTACGCAGTATTTT | CASSLATTAGTQYF
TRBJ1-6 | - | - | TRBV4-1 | TGCGCCAGCAGCCAGGAGCGCAGGGGACGGTCCTATAATTCACCCCTCCACTTT | CASSQERRGRSYNSPLHF